This TCR beta chain stems from a study of T cells in Graves' hyperthyroidism and ophthalmopathy. Findings and limits, study-wide: By a 13 V-J model, ophthalmopathy was set apart from stable hyperthyroidism. For ophthalmopathy, model prediction preceded onset by a median 6.5 months.

In germline, CDR1 is ENHRY, CDR2 SYGVKD. This CDR3 has 15 amino acids. The V and J ends lost 3 bases and 2 bases, in that order; junction bases with no gene match: 6. Amplification yielded TCR beta CDR3 regions, with RNA transcripts as the source. The HTBI set primed first-round TCR CDR3 RT-PCR. TCRdb recomputed calls from the multiplex PCR reads with MiXCR, one row per CDR3 protein. In the table there are about 640,000 distinct CDR3 sequences, 14% of which are singletons. Of note for this clonotype: Its specificity is not known.

Input material: blood. This receptor was obtained from a woman in her 50s with Graves' ophthalmopathy. The chain carries TRBV10-3 and TRBJ1-1, with 7 positions matching TRBD1. CDR3 region: CAISELDRDNTEAFF. The DNA of the CDR3 is TGTGCCATCAGTGAATTAGACAGGGATAACACTGAAGCTTTCTTT.